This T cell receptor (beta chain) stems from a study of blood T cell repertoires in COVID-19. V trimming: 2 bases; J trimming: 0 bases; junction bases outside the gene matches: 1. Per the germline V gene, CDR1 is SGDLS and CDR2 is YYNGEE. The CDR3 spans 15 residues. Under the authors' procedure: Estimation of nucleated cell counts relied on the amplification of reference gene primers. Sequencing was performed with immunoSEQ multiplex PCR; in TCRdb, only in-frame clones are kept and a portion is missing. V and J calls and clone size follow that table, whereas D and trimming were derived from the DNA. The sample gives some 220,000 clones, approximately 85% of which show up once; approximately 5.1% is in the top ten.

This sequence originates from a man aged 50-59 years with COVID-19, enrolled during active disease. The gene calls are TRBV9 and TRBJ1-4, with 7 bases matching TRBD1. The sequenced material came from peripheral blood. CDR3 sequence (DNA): TGTGCCAGCAGCGTGGGACAGACAACTAATGAAAAACTGTTTTTT. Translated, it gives CASSVGQTTNEKLFF.